This T cell receptor beta chain is drawn from a study of blood T cell repertoires in COVID-19. Turning to the study itself: Sites in the United States, Italy and Spain provided acute and convalescent COVID-19 samples. PBMCs, B-cell-depleted T cells, or T cells were the source of the cDNA or gDNA that made up the material.

J was trimmed by 5 bases and V by 5 bases; bases with no gene match: 17. CDR3 length: 17 residues. Germline CDR1 reads SGHRS; CDR2 reads YFSETQ. Authors' analysis steps: From reference gene primer amplification, estimates of nucleated cell counts were derived. Repertoires were generated with immunoSEQ multiplex PCR, while TCRdb's copy carries only in-frame clones and drops some. Clone size and V and J calls were adopted from that table, with D and trimming inferred from the DNA. The repertoire consists of approximately 93,000 clones, with about nine tenths occurring once and the leading ten covering around a quarter.

The V gene is TRBV5-1, the J gene TRBJ2-5; 8 bases are a match to TRBD2. The source of this sequence is a man in his fifties with active or convalescent COVID-19. The specimen sequenced was peripheral blood. Here the CDR3 reads CASRDSGTRRGWETQYF. For the CDR3, the DNA is TGCGCCAGCAGGGATAGCGGGACACGGCGGGGTTGGGAGACCCAGTACTTC.